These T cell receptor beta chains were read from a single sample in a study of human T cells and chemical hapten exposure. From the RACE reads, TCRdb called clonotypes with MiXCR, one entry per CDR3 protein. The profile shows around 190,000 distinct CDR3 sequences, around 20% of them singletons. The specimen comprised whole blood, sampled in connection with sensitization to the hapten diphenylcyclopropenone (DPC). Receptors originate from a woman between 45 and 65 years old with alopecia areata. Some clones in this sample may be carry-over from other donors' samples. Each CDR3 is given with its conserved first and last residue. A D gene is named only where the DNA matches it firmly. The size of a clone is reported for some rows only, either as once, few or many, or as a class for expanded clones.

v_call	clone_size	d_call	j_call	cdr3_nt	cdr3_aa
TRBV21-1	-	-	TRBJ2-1	TGTGCCAGTTCCCCGGGGGGCGCTTGTTATGAGCAGTTCTTC	CASSPGGACYEQFF
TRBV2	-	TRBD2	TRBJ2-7	TGTGCCAGCAGTGAATGGGGGGGGCGGGAGGCCCTGGAATACGAGCAGTACTTC	CASSEWGGREALEYEQYF
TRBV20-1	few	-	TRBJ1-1	TGCAGTGCTATTAGGACGGTGAACACTGAAGCTTTCTTT	CSAIRTVNTEAFF
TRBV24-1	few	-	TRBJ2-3	TGTGCCACCAGTGATTTGTCAGATACGCAGTATTTT	CATSDLSDTQYF
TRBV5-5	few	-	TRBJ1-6	TGTGCCAGCAGCTTGGATGCAGGGTTTCGGACCTATAATTCACCCCTCCACTTT	CASSLDAGFRTYNSPLHF
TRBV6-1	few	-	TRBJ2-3	TGTGCCAGCAGCGCCAGAGATACGCAGTATTTT	CASSARDTQYF
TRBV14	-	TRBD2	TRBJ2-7	TGTGCCAGCAGCCGGGGCCATGGGACTAGCGGGTGGTACGAGCAGTACTTC	CASSRGHGTSGWYEQYF
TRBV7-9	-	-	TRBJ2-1	TGTGCCAGCAGTCTTGAGGGAGGAGGGGAGTTCTTC	CASSLEGGGEFF
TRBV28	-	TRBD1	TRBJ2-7	TGTGCCAGCAAACCCGGGACAGGGTACTTCGAGCAGTACTTC	CASKPGTGYFEQYF
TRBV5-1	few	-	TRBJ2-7	TGCGCCAGCAGCACCGGTGGGGGGCCCCTCGAGCAGTACTTC	CASSTGGGPLEQYF
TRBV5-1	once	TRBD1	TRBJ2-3	TGCGCCAGCAGCTTGGGAGGACAGGGAAGCACAGATACGCAGTATTTT	CASSLGGQGSTDTQYF
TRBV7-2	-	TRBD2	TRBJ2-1	TGTGCCAGCAGCTCCCAAAGCGGGAGTCCTCATGAGCAGTTCTTC	CASSSQSGSPHEQFF
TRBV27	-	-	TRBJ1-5	TGTGCCAGCAGTCCCCCCGGGACGCTGGGGAGGCAGCCCCAGCATTTT	CASSPPGTLGRQPQHF
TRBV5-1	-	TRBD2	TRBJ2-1	TGCGCCAGCACCTCCACCACATCACTAGCGGGAGTTCGGAATGAGCAGTTCTTC	CASTSTTSLAGVRNEQFF
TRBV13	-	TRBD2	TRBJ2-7	TGTGCCAGCAGCCGCGGACTAGCGGGAGGTCGATCCTACGAGCAGTACTTC	CASSRGLAGGRSYEQYF
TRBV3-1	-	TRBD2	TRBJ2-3	TGTGCCAGCAGCCAAGGAGGGCTAGCGGGATCATCGTATTTT	CASSQGGLAGSSYF
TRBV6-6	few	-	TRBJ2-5	TGTGCCAGCAGTCCAGGCAGTTTCCAAGAGACCCAGTACTTC	CASSPGSFQETQYF
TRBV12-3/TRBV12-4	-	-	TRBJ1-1	TGTGCCAGCAGTTTAGTCTCAGGTTCATCCCCTGAAGCTTTCTTT	CASSLVSGSSPEAFF
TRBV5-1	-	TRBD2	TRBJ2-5	TGCGCCAGCAGCTTGGGCGTAGCGGGAGGGCCGAGGGAGACCCAGTACTTC	CASSLGVAGGPRETQYF
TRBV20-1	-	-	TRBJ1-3	TGCAGTGCTCTGGCCACAGTGTCGGGAAACACCATATATTTT	CSALATVSGNTIYF
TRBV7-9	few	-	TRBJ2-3	TGTGCCAGCAGAACCTCTGCGACGCGGGGATCCCGTACAGATACGCAGTATTTT	CASRTSATRGSRTDTQYF
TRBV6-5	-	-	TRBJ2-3	TGTGCCAGCAGTCCCCTTTTTGGAGATACGCAGTATTTT	CASSPLFGDTQYF
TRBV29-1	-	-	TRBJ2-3	TGCAGCGGTGAGGCGGGACCTTCGGCGGAAGATACGCAGTATTTT	CSGEAGPSAEDTQYF
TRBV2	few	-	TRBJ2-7	TGTGCCAGCAGTGAAGCACCAGTACAGGAAACCTCCTACGAGCAGTACTTC	CASSEAPVQETSYEQYF
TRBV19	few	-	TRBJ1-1	TGTGCCAGTAGTATCCGTGGTACTGAAGCTTTCTTT	CASSIRGTEAFF
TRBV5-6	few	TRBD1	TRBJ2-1	TGTGCCAGCAGCTTCCCGACAGGGGGTGTTGGCAATGAGCAGTTCTTC	CASSFPTGGVGNEQFF
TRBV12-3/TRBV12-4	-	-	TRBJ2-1	TGTGCCAGCAGTCCTCCCTCGAGGCCTTACAATGAGCAGTTCTTC	CASSPPSRPYNEQFF
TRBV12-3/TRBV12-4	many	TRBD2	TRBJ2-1	TGTGCCAGCAGCGTACTAGCGGGAGTTAATGAGCAGTTCTTC	CASSVLAGVNEQFF
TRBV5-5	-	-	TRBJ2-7	TGTGCCAGCAGCCCGGGGAGTAGTAGCGAGCAGTACTTC	CASSPGSSSEQYF
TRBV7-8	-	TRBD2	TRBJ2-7	TGTGCCAGCAGCTTAGCTGCGGGAGGAGAGCAGTACTTC	CASSLAAGGEQYF
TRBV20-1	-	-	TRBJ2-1	TGCAGTGCTCCTAGCGAGAGGGCCTACAATGAGCAGTTCTTC	CSAPSERAYNEQFF
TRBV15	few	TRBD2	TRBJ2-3	TGTGCCACCAGCAGAGATCGGACTAGCGGGAGGCCCCCGGGAGATACGCAGTATTTT	CATSRDRTSGRPPGDTQYF
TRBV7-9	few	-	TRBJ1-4	TGTGCCAGCAGCCCGCAGGGGACTAATGAAAAACTGTTTTTT	CASSPQGTNEKLFF
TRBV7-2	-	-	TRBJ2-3	TGTGCCAGCAGCTTAGATGTCGGGATGTACCAAGATACGCAGTATTTT	CASSLDVGMYQDTQYF
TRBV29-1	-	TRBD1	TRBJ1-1	TGCAGCGTAGGGGGCCAGAACACTGAAGCTTTCTTT	CSVGGQNTEAFF
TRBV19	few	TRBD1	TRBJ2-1	TGTGCCAGTAGCCGCCGGGACAGGGATCTCAATGAGCAGTTCTTC	CASSRRDRDLNEQFF
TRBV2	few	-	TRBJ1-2	TGTGCCAGCAGAAGGGAGATCGGCTACACCTTC	CASRREIGYTF
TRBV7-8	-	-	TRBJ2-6	TGTGCCAGCAGCCTTCCGGGTCGTACCAACTCTGGGGCCAACGTCCTGACTTTC	CASSLPGRTNSGANVLTF
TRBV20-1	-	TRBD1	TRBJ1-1	TGCAGTGCACCGGACAGGGGGGAAGCTTTCTTT	CSAPDRGEAFF
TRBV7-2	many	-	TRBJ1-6	TGTGCCAGCAGCTGGAGGGTTGACTCACCCCTCCACTTT	CASSWRVDSPLHF
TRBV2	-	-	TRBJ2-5	TGTGCCAGCAGTGAAGAGCGGCAAGAGACCCAGTACTTC	CASSEERQETQYF
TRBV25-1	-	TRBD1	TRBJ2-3	TGTGCCAGCAGTGCCCGACAGGGACCAGATACGCAGTATTTT	CASSARQGPDTQYF
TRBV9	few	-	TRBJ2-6	TGTGCCAGCAGCGTAGGACGAATCTCTGGGGCCAACGTCCTGACTTTC	CASSVGRISGANVLTF
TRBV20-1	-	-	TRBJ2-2	TGCAGTGCTAGTCCCATGACGAACACCGGGGAGCTGTTTTTT	CSASPMTNTGELFF
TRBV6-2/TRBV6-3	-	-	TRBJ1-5	TGTGCCAGCAGTTACGGTACCGGGTTCACTCAGCCCCAGCATTTT	CASSYGTGFTQPQHF
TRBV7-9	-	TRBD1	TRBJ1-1	TGTGCCAGCAGTACCGGAGGGGCAGGGGGTTTGCGGGCTGAAGCTTTCTTT	CASSTGGAGGLRAEAFF
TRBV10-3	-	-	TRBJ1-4	TGTGCCACGACCCCGGGACCAACTAATGAAAAACTGTTTTTT	CATTPGPTNEKLFF
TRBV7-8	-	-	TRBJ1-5	TGTGCCAGCAGCTTACAGCAGGGAAATCAGCCCCAGCATTTT	CASSLQQGNQPQHF
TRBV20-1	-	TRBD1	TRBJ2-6	TGCAGTGCTAATTCCCGGGACAGGGGGCTGTTTGGGGCCAACGTCCTGACTTTC	CSANSRDRGLFGANVLTF
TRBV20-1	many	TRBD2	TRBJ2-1	TGCAGTGCTAGAGGAAGCGGGAGCTCCTACAATGAGCAGTTCTTC	CSARGSGSSYNEQFF
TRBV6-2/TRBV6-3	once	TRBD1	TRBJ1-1	TGTGCCAGCAGCCGACACGGACAGGGGAACACTGAAGCTTTCTTT	CASSRHGQGNTEAFF
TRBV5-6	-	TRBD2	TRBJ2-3	TGTGCCAGCAGCTCCTTGACTAGCGGGGAGGGAGATACGCAGTATTTT	CASSSLTSGEGDTQYF
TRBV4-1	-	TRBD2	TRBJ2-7	TGCGCCAGCAGCCATCCCGGACTAGCGGGAGATTCCTACGAGCAGTACTTC	CASSHPGLAGDSYEQYF
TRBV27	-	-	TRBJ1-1	TGTGCCAGCATTTTGAGGGGTGCGAGTGTAGCTTTCTTT	CASILRGASVAFF
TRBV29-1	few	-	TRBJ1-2	TGCAGCGTTGAACCCGGCTACACCTTC	CSVEPGYTF
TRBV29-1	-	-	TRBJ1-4	TGCAGCGTAGCTACAGGGACAACTAATGAAAAACTGTTTTTT	CSVATGTTNEKLFF
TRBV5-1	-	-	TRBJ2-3	TGCGCCAGCAGTCTAGTTATAGGGGTCACAGATACGCAGTATTTT	CASSLVIGVTDTQYF